A selection of T cell receptor beta chains follows, all from one sample in a study of OX40 agonist ivuxolimab in advanced cancers. Profiling relied on immunoSEQ multiplex PCR, and the TCRdb table lists in-frame clones only, not all of them. The data contain 55,000 to 75,000 clones, over 80% of them singletons. Source: CD4+ or CD8+ T cells sorted from blood, taken in a trial of the OX40 agonist ivuxolimab. These receptors all come from an adult with an advanced solid tumor such as melanoma, head and neck, liver or kidney cancer. Both conserved end residues are part of each CDR3. The D gene is left open where the match is weak. Clone size is not always given. Where it is, it says once, few, many or a class for expanded clones.

j_call,clone_size,cdr3_length,d_call,v_call,cdr3_aa,cdr3_nt
TRBJ1-1,-,14,-,TRBV6-6,CASSEPGSVTEAFF,TGTGCCAGCAGTGAGCCGGGGTCAGTCACTGAAGCTTTCTTT
TRBJ2-2,-,16,-,TRBV4-1,CASSQDRSRDTGELFF,TGCGCCAGCAGCCAAGACAGGTCTCGTGACACCGGGGAGCTGTTTTTT
TRBJ2-2,once,15,-,TRBV5-1,CASSLLQGNTGELFF,TGCGCCAGCAGCTTGTTACAGGGGAACACCGGGGAGCTGTTTTTT
TRBJ2-5,-,12,TRBD1,TRBV6-5,CATRTGVETQYF,TGTGCCACCCGGACAGGGGTGGAGACCCAGTACTTC
TRBJ1-4,-,14,TRBD1,TRBV28,CASSLRGRIEKLFF,TGTGCCAGCAGTTTGAGGGGGCGGATTGAAAAACTGTTTTTT
TRBJ2-3,-,18,TRBD2,TRBV11-2,CASSLGTSGGPSTDTQYF,TGTGCCAGCAGCTTAGGGACTAGCGGGGGGCCAAGCACAGATACGCAGTATTTT
TRBJ2-2,once,13,-,TRBV7-2,CASSRGGVGELFF,TGTGCCAGCAGCCGGGGCGGGGTCGGGGAGCTGTTTTTT
TRBJ2-2,-,12,-,TRBV7-2,CASSTSWRELFF,TGTGCCAGCAGTACCTCGTGGCGGGAGCTGTTTTTT
TRBJ1-1,few,13,-,TRBV2,CASSPQGNTEAFF,TGTGCCAGCAGCCCACAGGGGAACACTGAAGCTTTCTTT
TRBJ1-6,-,13,TRBD1,TRBV7-9,CASSWDSGSPLHF,TGTGCCAGCAGCTGGGACAGTGGGTCACCCCTCCACTTT
TRBJ2-3,-,14,-,TRBV4-3,CASSQDLSPDTQYF,TGCGCCAGCAGCCAAGATCTTAGTCCTGATACGCAGTATTTT
TRBJ1-2,few,17,TRBD1,TRBV28,CASTSRDRDLQVRGYTF,TGTGCCAGCACGAGCCGGGACAGGGATCTCCAAGTACGGGGCTACACCTTC
TRBJ1-2,-,16,TRBD1,TRBV5-1,CASSLGGQVDDYGYTF,TGCGCCAGCAGCTTGGGTGGACAGGTTGACGACTATGGCTACACCTTC
TRBJ2-5,-,12,-,TRBV29-1,CSAADNQETQYF,TGCAGCGCCGCCGACAACCAAGAGACCCAGTACTTC
TRBJ1-6,-,13,-,TRBV18,CASSNSDNSPLHF,TGTGCCAGCTCGAACAGCGATAATTCACCCCTCCACTTT
TRBJ2-6,-,16,-,TRBV5-1,CASSLGGGAGANVLTF,TGCGCCAGCAGCTTGGGCGGGGGCGCTGGGGCCAACGTCCTGACTTTC
TRBJ1-2,-,13,TRBD1,TRBV29-1,CSVERGDRAGYTF,TGCAGCGTTGAAAGGGGGGACAGGGCGGGCTACACCTTC
TRBJ1-2,-,16,TRBD1,TRBV12-5,CASGLRSGTANYGYTF,TGTGCTAGTGGTTTGAGATCCGGGACAGCTAACTATGGCTACACCTTC
TRBJ2-3,medium-sized,14,-,TRBV10-3,CAISESMTGDTQYF,TGTGCCATCAGTGAGTCGATGACCGGAGATACGCAGTATTTT
TRBJ2-5,-,20,TRBD2,TRBV27,CASSPRVSGRAEPWSWTQYF,TGTGCCAGCAGTCCCAGAGTTAGCGGGAGGGCCGAACCGTGGAGTTGGACCCAGTACTTC
TRBJ2-4,-,16,-,TRBV11-1,CASSLGQQLAKNIQYF,TGTGCCAGCAGCTTGGGGCAGCAACTAGCCAAAAACATTCAGTACTTC
TRBJ2-1,-,15,-,TRBV5-1,CASSLSPTIYNEQFF,TGCGCCAGCAGCTTGTCACCCACGATCTACAATGAGCAGTTCTTC
TRBJ2-5,-,12,-,TRBV9,CASSPTRETQYF,TGTGCCAGCAGCCCGACCCGTGAGACCCAGTACTTC
TRBJ2-7,-,15,TRBD2,TRBV28,CASSIGTSGSREQYF,TGTGCCAGCAGTATCGGGACTAGCGGGAGCCGCGAGCAGTACTTC
TRBJ2-1,-,14,TRBD2,TRBV29-1,CSVRTSGRSHEQFF,TGCAGCGTTCGGACTAGCGGGAGGTCCCATGAGCAGTTCTTC
TRBJ1-2,-,15,-,TRBV2,CASSEAAGAHYGYTF,TGTGCCAGCAGTGAAGCCGCGGGGGCCCACTATGGCTACACCTTC
TRBJ2-3,-,14,-,TRBV11-1,CASSLIDTTDTQYF,TGTGCCAGCAGCTTAATAGACACGACAGATACGCAGTATTTT
TRBJ1-2,-,14,TRBD1,TRBV2,CASRYTGGIYGYTF,TGTGCCAGCAGATATACAGGGGGCATCTATGGCTACACCTTC
TRBJ1-5,-,14,TRBD1,TRBV6-5,CASSQGQGIGPQHF,TGTGCCAGCAGCCAGGGACAGGGAATCGGTCCCCAGCATTTT
TRBJ2-3,-,16,-,TRBV15,CATSRDVTSYVDTQYF,TGTGCCACCAGCAGAGATGTTACTAGCTACGTAGATACGCAGTATTTT
TRBJ2-2,-,16,TRBD1,TRBV28,CASSPWGTGDTGELFF,TGTGCCAGCAGCCCATGGGGGACAGGGGACACCGGGGAGCTGTTTTTT
TRBJ1-2,-,13,-,TRBV10-3,CATKWEGYYGYTF,TGTGCCACCAAGTGGGAAGGTTACTATGGCTACACCTTC
TRBJ1-4,-,14,TRBD1,TRBV19,CASRLGQGAEKLFF,TGTGCCAGCCGCCTGGGACAGGGGGCTGAAAAACTGTTTTTT
TRBJ1-1,-,13,-,TRBV6-5,CASSYLLNTEAFF,TGTGCCAGCAGTTATCTCTTAAACACTGAAGCTTTCTTT
TRBJ2-5,-,15,-,TRBV28,CASRASGINQETQYF,TGTGCCAGCAGGGCCTCAGGGATCAACCAAGAGACCCAGTACTTC
TRBJ1-6,-,18,-,TRBV7-8,CASSARTARSSYNSPLHF,TGTGCCAGCAGCGCGCGGACAGCCAGGAGCTCCTATAATTCACCCCTCCACTTT
TRBJ1-2,-,14,-,TRBV7-9,CASSRIGRDYGYTF,TGTGCCAGCAGCCGCATAGGACGGGACTATGGCTACACCTTC
TRBJ2-3,few,13,-,TRBV4-3,CASSQRPADTQYF,TGCGCCAGCAGCCAACGACCCGCAGATACGCAGTATTTT
TRBJ1-5,-,13,-,TRBV5-8,CASSLDRDQPQHF,TGTGCCAGCAGCTTGGACAGGGATCAGCCCCAGCATTTT
TRBJ2-3,-,15,TRBD1,TRBV27,CASSFTTGRGDTQYF,TGTGCCAGCAGTTTTACGACAGGGCGTGGGGATACGCAGTATTTT
TRBJ2-1,-,12,-,TRBV7-8,CASSQTYGEQFF,TGTGCCAGCAGCCAGACTTATGGTGAGCAGTTCTTC
TRBJ2-7,-,14,TRBD2,TRBV2,CASHIAGRAYEQYF,TGTGCCAGCCATATAGCGGGACGGGCATACGAGCAGTACTTC
TRBJ1-4,-,16,TRBD1,TRBV13,CASSSRDRGTNEKLFF,TGTGCCAGCAGCTCACGGGACAGGGGAACTAATGAAAAACTGTTTTTT
TRBJ2-1,-,16,TRBD2,TRBV11-2,CASSSPGTSLRSEQFF,TGTGCCAGCAGCTCCCCCGGGACTAGCCTTAGGAGTGAGCAGTTCTTC
TRBJ1-2,few,12,TRBD1,TRBV2,CAIYQGVYGYTF,TGTGCCATCTATCAGGGGGTCTATGGCTACACCTTC
TRBJ1-5,-,19,TRBD1,TRBV19,CASSLGPGGERYSNQPQHF,TGTGCCAGTAGTCTTGGACCAGGGGGCGAGAGGTATAGCAATCAGCCCCAGCATTTT
TRBJ2-7,-,16,-,TRBV6-5,CASSFFQQAGDYEQYF,TGTGCCAGCAGTTTCTTCCAGCAGGCAGGGGACTACGAGCAGTACTTC
TRBJ2-7,-,12,-,TRBV6-5,CASSYSRYEQYF,TGTGCCAGCAGTTACTCTCGGTACGAGCAGTACTTC
TRBJ2-1,-,15,-,TRBV28,CASSFRYALYNEQFF,TGTGCCAGCAGTTTTCGTTACGCACTATACAATGAGCAGTTCTTC
TRBJ2-3,few,15,-,TRBV18,CASSRDQVVGDTQYF,TGTGCCAGCTCACGGGACCAGGTAGTCGGAGATACGCAGTATTTT
TRBJ1-5,once,15,-,TRBV21-1,CASSKGVGCDQPQHF,TGTGCCAGCAGCAAAGGGGTAGGGTGCGATCAGCCCCAGCATTTT
TRBJ2-7,-,14,TRBD1,TRBV5-6,CASSPRDRSYEQYF,TGTGCCAGCAGCCCTCGGGACAGGAGTTACGAGCAGTACTTC
TRBJ2-3,-,11,-,TRBV5-6,CASSLSHGQYF,TGTGCCAGCAGCTTGTCCCACGGGCAGTATTTT